This TCR beta chain is drawn from a study of T cell responses to AZD1222 COVID-19 vaccine. CDR3 size: 13 residues. CDR1 is SEHNR, CDR2 FQNEAQ, per germline (reference sequence). The V and J ends lost 5 bases and 5 bases respectively, with 9 bases between them. Method: immunoSEQ multiplex PCR; TCRdb's copy keeps in-frame clones and lacks some. In the table there are 150,000 or so clones, roughly nine tenths of which are singletons. Notes on the study in general: At baseline, just 6 or 7 AZD1222 recipients tested seropositive. Donor demographics were predominantly white British with a female majority; clonal diversity may be underestimated.

With respect to this clone: The target antigen is unknown.

Pooling covered second doses at about 4 or about 12 weeks. This specimen consisted of peripheral blood, obtained 28 days after the second AZD1222 dose. The sequence was collected from an adult who received the AZD1222 COVID-19 vaccine. The J gene is TRBJ1-4, the V gene TRBV7-9; D is undetermined. CDR3 nucleotide sequence: TGTGCCAGCAGCCTCGGACGGAATGAAAAACTGTTTTTT. Translating it yields CASSLGRNEKLFF. The variable domain in full, completed from reference TRBV7-9 and TRBJ1-4, reads DTGVSQNPRHKITKRGQNVTFRCDPISEHNRLYWYRQTLGQGPEFLTYFQNEAQLEKSRLLSDRFSAERPKGSFSTLEIQRTEQGDSAMYLCASSLGRNEKLFFGSGTQLSVL.